The 5 T cell receptor beta chains listed next were all sequenced from one sample in a study of cytomegalovirus exposure and HLA in healthy donors. The PCR was carried out with 60 Vbeta primers and 13 Jbeta primers. Measured with immunoSEQ multiplex PCR; TCRdb has only the in-frame clones, and not every one. This sample carries some 130,000 clones, 75% to 90% of them seen once, and the ten largest clones take over 4.5%. The sample taken for sequencing was PBMCs. The receptors here all came from a woman aged 35 to 49 in good health and CMV-seropositive.

The V and J genes are TRBV19 and TRBJ1-3, with D hard to call. Trimming cost V 6 bases and J 0 bases, with 9 bases left between them. This CDR3 has 14 amino acids. Germline CDR1 and CDR2: LNHDA and SQIVND (reference sequence). CDR3 bases: TGTGCCAGTAGGTACAGTGCCTCTGGAAACACCATATATTTT. Its protein is CASRYSASGNTIYF.

This clone was observed once. The gene calls are TRBV27 and TRBJ2-7; no firm D call. The CDR3 is made up of 15 amino acids. V was cut by 6 bases and J by 0 bases, with 15 bases left in between. Germline V CDR1 and CDR2: MNHEY, SMNVEV (reference sequence). Here the CDR3 reads CASSDRLFSSYEQYF. The CDR3 region has the DNA TGTGCCAGCAGCGATCGCCTTTTTAGCTCCTACGAGCAGTACTTC.

This clone was recorded once. J is TRBJ2-3 and V is TRBV4-2; D gene unclear. The CDR3 length is 14 residues. Germline V gene data show CDR1 as LGHNA and CDR2 as YNFKEQ. The V end lost 0 bases, the J end lost 1 base, and 5 bases lay between the germline ends. The CDR3 loop is CASSQELGTDTQYF. The DNA of the CDR3 is TGTGCCAGCAGCCAAGAGCTAGGCACAGATACGCAGTATTTT.

The V call is TRBV7-2, the J call TRBJ1-2; TRBD1 matches 8 bases. Germline V CDR1 and CDR2: SGHTA, FQGNSA. This CDR3 is built from 14 residues. Losses at the gene ends were 7 bases for V and 7 bases for J; bases not matched to a gene: 11. This CDR3 is CASIKTGARGGYTF. The CDR3 nucleotides are TGTGCCAGCATCAAGACAGGGGCGCGGGGTGGCTACACCTTC.

The genes are TRBV15 and TRBJ2-7; possibly TRBD2 for D (6 bases). V lost 5 bases and J 3 bases, leaving 11 bases between the germline ends. Germline-derived CDR1 and CDR2 are LNHNV and YYDKDF (reference sequence). This CDR3 region has 13 residues. The CDR3 spells CATSAGSYYEQYF. CDR3 nucleotides: TGTGCCACCAGCGCGGGGTCGTACTACGAGCAGTACTTC.